Listed below are T cell receptor beta chains from one sample, sequenced in a study of PD-L1 blockade in urothelial cancer. Generated by immunoSEQ multiplex PCR, the TCRdb table keeps only in-frame clones and is missing some. The table records 50,000 to 65,000 clones, about 86% of them present only once. The source material was PBMCs, sampled around atezolizumab (anti-PD-L1) treatment. The receptors come from a middle-aged man with urothelial cancer. The CDR3 runs from the conserved cysteine through the conserved F or W.

TRBV6-1	TRBJ2-3	CASKGTRTDTQYF
TRBV5-1	TRBJ2-7	CASSLSSGTSHEQYF
TRBV11-3	TRBJ1-2	CASSLTPGYTF
TRBV7-9	TRBJ2-5	CASSLAAGLAGVSQYF
TRBV28	TRBJ1-6	CASSRQRQGRYTSYNSPLHF
TRBV6-1	TRBJ1-6	CASSEKTGMSPLHF
TRBV7-6	TRBJ2-5	CASSLTSVQETQYF
TRBV5-5	TRBJ2-2	CASSLGHPGELFF
TRBV10-3	TRBJ2-3	CAISVGTGPASTDTQYF
TRBV2	TRBJ2-1	CASSEAVFYNEQFF
TRBV27	TRBJ2-4	CASSDLGVTIAKNIQYF
TRBV29-1	TRBJ2-1	CSGTGTSGRGEQFF
TRBV7-9	TRBJ2-7	CASSELAGTYEQYF
TRBV28	TRBJ1-2	CASSRGQGTIYGYTF
TRBV28	TRBJ2-5	CASSLLDTQTETQYF
TRBV9	TRBJ2-7	CASSVDTSSSYEQYF
TRBV5-4	TRBJ2-3	CASSLGGEGTDTQYF
TRBV4-2	TRBJ1-1	CASSQDRRAGGSGDTEAFF
TRBV7-9	TRBJ2-1	CASSLARMLEQFF
TRBV13	TRBJ2-2	CASSLALGLGTGELFF
TRBV7-6	TRBJ2-7	CASSLAPNPGQGSSYEQYF
TRBV28	TRBJ2-7	CASSLPHRGYEQYF
TRBV19	TRBJ1-5	CASSSPQAASNQPQHF
TRBV5-1	TRBJ2-7	CASSLEGGRDSEQYF
TRBV7-9	TRBJ2-7	CASSPPWDRGGETYEQYF
TRBV14	TRBJ1-6	CASSQDQIIGRPNSPLHF
TRBV5-4	TRBJ1-5	CASSADRGLGQPQHF
TRBV25-1	TRBJ2-3	CASRSRDRGRTDTQYF
TRBV7-8	TRBJ2-7	CASSLADWRESYEQYF
TRBV6-5	TRBJ2-7	CASSYARAYEQYF
TRBV5-4	TRBJ1-2	CATGGSGQGGGGYTF
TRBV7-9	TRBJ2-3	CASVDTDTQYF
TRBV9	TRBJ2-7	CASSYRDRGPYEQYF
TRBV6-5	TRBJ2-3	CASSYGDTQYF
TRBV9	TRBJ1-4	CASSPRDRGLTNEKLFF
TRBV11-3	TRBJ2-3	CASSLEGVGTDTQYF